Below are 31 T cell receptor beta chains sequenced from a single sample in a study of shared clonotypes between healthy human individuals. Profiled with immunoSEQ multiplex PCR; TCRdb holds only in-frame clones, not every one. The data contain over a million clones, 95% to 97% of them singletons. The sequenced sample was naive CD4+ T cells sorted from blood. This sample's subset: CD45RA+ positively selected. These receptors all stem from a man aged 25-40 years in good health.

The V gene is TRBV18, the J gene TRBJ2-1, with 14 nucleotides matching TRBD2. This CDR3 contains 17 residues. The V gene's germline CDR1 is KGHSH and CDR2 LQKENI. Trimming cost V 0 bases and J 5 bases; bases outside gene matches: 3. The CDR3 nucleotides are TGTGCCAGCTCACCACCAAGACTAGCGGGAGGGCACAATGAGCAGTTCTTC. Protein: CASSPPRLAGGHNEQFF.

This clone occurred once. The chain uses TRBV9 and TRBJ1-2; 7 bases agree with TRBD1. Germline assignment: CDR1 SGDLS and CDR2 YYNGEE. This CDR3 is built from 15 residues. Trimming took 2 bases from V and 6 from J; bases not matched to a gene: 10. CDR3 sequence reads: CASSVGDRPINGYTF. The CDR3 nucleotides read TGTGCCAGCAGCGTCGGGGACAGACCCATTAATGGCTACACCTTC.

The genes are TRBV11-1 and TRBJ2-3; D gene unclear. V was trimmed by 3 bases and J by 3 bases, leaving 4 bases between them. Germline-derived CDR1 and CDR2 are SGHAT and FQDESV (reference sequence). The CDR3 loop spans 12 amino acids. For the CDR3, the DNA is TGTGCCAGCAGCTTCCGAACAGATACGCAGTATTTT. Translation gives CASSFRTDTQYF.

In DNA form, the CDR3 reads TGTGCCAGCACCCCGACAGCCAAAAACATTCAGTACTTC. It specifies CASTPTAKNIQYF. The J gene is TRBJ2-4, the V gene TRBV28, with unresolved D. The germline V gene has CDR1 MDHEN and CDR2 SYDVKM. Trimming shortened V by 7 bases and J by 0 bases, and 7 bases separated the two germline ends. The CDR3 is made up of 13 amino acids.

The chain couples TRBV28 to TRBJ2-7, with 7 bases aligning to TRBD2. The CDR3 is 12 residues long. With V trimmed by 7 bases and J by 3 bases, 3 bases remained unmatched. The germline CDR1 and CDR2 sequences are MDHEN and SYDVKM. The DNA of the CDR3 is TGTGCCAGCACCGGGAGGATCTACGAGCAGTACTTC. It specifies CASTGRIYEQYF.

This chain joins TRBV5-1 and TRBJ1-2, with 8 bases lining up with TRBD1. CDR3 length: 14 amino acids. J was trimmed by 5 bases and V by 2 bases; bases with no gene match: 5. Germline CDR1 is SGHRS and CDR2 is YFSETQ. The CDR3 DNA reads TGCGCCAGCAGCTTAGACAGGGGACTTTATGGCTACACCTTC. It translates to CASSLDRGLYGYTF.

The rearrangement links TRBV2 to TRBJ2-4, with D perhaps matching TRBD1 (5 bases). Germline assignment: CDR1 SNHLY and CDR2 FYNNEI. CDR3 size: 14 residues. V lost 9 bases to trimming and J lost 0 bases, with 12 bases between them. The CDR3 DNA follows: TGTGCCAGTTACAGGAATGTAGCCAAAAACATTCAGTACTTC. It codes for CASYRNVAKNIQYF.

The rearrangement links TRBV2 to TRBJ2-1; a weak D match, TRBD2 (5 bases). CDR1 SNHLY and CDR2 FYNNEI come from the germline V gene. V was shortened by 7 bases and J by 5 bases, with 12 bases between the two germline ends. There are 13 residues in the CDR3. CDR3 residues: CASTGNEDNEQFF. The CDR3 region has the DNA TGTGCCAGCACGGGGAACGAGGACAATGAGCAGTTCTTC. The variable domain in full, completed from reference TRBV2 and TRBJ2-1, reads EPEVTQTPSHQVTQMGQEVILRCVPISNHLYFYWYRQILGQKVEFLVSFYNNEISEKSEIFDDQFSVERPDGSNFTLKIRSTKLEDSAMYFCASTGNEDNEQFFGPGTRLTVL.

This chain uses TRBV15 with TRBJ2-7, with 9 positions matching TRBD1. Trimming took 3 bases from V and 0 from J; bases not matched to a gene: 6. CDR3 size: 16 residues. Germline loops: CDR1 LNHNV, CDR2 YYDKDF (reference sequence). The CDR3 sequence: CATSRQPGQGSYEQYF. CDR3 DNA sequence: TGTGCCACCAGCAGGCAACCGGGACAGGGCTCCTACGAGCAGTACTTC.

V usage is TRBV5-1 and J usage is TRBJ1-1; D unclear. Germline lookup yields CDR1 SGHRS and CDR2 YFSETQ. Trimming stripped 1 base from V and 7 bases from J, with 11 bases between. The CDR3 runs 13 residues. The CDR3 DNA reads TGCGCCAGCAGCTTGTTTTCGGCATATGAAGCTTTCTTT. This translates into CASSLFSAYEAFF. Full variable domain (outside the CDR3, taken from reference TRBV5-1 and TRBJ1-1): KAGVTQTPRYLIKTRGQQVTLSCSPISGHRSVSWYQQTPGQGLQFLFEYFSETQRNKGNFPGRFSGRQFSNSRSEMNVSTLELGDSALYLCASSLFSAYEAFFGQGTRLTVV.

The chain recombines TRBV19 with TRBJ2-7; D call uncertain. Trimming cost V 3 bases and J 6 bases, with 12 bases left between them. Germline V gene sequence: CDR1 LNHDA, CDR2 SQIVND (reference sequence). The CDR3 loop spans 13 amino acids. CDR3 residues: CASSIRSWGEQYF. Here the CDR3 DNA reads TGTGCCAGTAGTATTCGGTCGTGGGGCGAGCAGTACTTC.

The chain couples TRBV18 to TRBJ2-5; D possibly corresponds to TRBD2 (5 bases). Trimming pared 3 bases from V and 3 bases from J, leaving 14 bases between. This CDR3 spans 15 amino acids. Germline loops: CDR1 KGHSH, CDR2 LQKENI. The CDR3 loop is CASSPAAGNEETQYF. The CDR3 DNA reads TGTGCCAGCTCACCCGCTGCCGGGAATGAAGAGACCCAGTACTTC.

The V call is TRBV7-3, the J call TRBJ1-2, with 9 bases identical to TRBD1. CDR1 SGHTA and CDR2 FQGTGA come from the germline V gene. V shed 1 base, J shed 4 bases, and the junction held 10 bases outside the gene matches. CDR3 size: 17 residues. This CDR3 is CASSLRGQGFPSYGYTF. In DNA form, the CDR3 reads TGTGCCAGCAGCTTAAGAGGACAGGGGTTCCCAAGCTATGGCTACACCTTC.

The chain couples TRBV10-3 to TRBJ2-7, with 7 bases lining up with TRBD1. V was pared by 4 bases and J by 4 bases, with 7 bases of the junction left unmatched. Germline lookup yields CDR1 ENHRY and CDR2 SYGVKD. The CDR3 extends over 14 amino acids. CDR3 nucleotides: TGTGCCATCAGTGCGGGCAGGGGGTCGTACGAGCAGTACTTC. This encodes CAISAGRGSYEQYF.

The CDR3 region has the DNA TGTGCCAGCAGCCAAGGCCCCCGGGGAAATGAAAAACTGTTTTTT. Protein sequence: CASSQGPRGNEKLFF. V and J are TRBV14 and TRBJ1-4; D remains unclear. CDR1 and CDR2 (germline): SGHDN, FVKESK. This CDR3 contains 15 residues. V lost 1 base and J lost 5, with 11 bases in between.

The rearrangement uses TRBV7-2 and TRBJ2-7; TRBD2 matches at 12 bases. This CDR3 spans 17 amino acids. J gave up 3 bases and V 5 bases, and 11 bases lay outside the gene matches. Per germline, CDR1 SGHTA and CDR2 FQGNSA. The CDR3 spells CASSPDTSGRQLYEQYF. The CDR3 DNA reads TGTGCCAGCAGCCCCGATACTAGCGGGAGGCAGCTCTACGAGCAGTACTTC.

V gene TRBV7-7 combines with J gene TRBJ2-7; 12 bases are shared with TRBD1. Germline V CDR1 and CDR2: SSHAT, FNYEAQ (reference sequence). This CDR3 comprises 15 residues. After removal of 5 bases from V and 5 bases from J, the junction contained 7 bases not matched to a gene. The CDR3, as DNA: TGTGCCAGCAGCCCTGGGACAGGGGGCTTGGACGAGCAGTACTTC. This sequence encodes CASSPGTGGLDEQYF.

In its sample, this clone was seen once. The CDR3 spells CASLGRVNEKLFF. CDR3 nucleotide sequence: TGTGCCAGCCTCGGGAGGGTTAATGAAAAACTGTTTTTT. This rearrangement joins TRBV7-9 to TRBJ1-4; D is unresolved. The CDR3 has 13 amino acids. From germline, CDR1 is SEHNR and CDR2 FQNEAQ (reference sequence). Trimming took 8 bases from V and 4 from J, leaving 11 bases between them.

The CDR3 protein is CASSRQNNQPQHF. CDR3 sequence (DNA): TGTGCCAGCAGCCGACAGAATAATCAGCCCCAGCATTTT. This sequence joins TRBV7-2 and TRBJ1-5, with D possibly matching TRBD1 (5 bases). V lost 5 bases and J lost 4, with 9 bases in between. The CDR3 contains 13 residues. Germline values: CDR1 SGHTA, CDR2 FQGNSA.

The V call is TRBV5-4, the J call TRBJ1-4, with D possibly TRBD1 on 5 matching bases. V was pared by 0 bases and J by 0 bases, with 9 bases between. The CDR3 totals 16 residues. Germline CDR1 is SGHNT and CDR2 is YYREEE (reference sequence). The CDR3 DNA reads TGTGCCAGCAGCTTGGGGGGGGAAACAACTAATGAAAAACTGTTTTTT. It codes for CASSLGGETTNEKLFF.

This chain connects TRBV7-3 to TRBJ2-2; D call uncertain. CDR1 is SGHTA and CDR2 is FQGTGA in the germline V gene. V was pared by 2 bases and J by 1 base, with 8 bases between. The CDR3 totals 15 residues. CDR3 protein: CASSLADLNTGELFF. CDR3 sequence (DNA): TGTGCCAGCAGCTTAGCAGATCTGAACACCGGGGAGCTGTTTTTT.

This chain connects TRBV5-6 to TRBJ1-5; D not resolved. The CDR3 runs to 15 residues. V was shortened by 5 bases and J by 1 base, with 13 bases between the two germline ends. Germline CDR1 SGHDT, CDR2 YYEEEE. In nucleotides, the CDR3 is TGTGCCAGCAGTAGTTTGGGGAACAGCAATCAGCCCCAGCATTTT. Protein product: CASSSLGNSNQPQHF. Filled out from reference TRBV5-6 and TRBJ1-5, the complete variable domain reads DAGVTQSPTHLIKTRGQQVTLRCSPKSGHDTVSWYQQALGQGPQFIFQYYEEEERQRGNFPDRFSGHQFPNYSSELNVNALLLGDSALYLCASSSLGNSNQPQHFGDGTRLSIL.

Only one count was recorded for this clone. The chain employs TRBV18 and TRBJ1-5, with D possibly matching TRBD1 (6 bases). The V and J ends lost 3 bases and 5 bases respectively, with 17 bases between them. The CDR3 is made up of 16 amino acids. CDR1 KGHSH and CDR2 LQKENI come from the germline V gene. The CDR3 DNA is TGTGCCAGCTCACCTGGGTCTGGGGGCGCATATCAGCCCCAGCATTTT. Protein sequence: CASSPGSGGAYQPQHF.

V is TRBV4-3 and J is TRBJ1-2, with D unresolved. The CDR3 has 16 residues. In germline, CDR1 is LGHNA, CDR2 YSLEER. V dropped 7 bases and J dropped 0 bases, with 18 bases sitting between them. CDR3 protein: CASNRRWTDANYGYTF. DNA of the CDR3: TGCGCCAGCAACCGTCGCTGGACGGACGCTAACTATGGCTACACCTTC.

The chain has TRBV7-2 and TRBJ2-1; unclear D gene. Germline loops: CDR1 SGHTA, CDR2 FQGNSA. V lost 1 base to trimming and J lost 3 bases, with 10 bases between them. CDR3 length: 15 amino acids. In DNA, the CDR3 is TGTGCCAGCAGCTTAGTAGGGTTTGGCTACAATGAGCAGTTCTTC. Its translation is CASSLVGFGYNEQFF.

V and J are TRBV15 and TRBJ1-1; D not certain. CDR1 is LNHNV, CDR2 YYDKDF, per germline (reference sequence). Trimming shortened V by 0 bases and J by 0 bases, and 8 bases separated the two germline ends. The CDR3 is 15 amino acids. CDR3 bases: TGTGCCACCAGCAGAGATGGTTTGGTGAACACTGAAGCTTTCTTT. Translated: CATSRDGLVNTEAFF. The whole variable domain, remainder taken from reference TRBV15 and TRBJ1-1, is DAMVIQNPRYQVTQFGKPVTLSCSQTLNHNVMYWYQQKSSQAPKLLFHYYDKDFNNEADTPDNFQSRRPNTSFCFLDIRSPGLGDTAMYLCATSRDGLVNTEAFFGQGTRLTVV.

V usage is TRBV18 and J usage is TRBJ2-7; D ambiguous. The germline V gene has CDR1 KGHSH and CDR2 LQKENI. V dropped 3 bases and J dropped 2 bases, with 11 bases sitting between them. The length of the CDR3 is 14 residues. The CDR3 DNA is TGTGCCAGCTCACCCCGTGAAACAACCTACGAGCAGTACTTC. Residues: CASSPRETTYEQYF.

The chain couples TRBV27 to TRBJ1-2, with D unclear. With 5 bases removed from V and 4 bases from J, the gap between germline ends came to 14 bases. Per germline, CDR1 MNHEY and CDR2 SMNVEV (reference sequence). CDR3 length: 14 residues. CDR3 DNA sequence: TGTGCCAGCAGTGGGTCCTGGAGAACCTATGGCTACACCTTC. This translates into CASSGSWRTYGYTF.

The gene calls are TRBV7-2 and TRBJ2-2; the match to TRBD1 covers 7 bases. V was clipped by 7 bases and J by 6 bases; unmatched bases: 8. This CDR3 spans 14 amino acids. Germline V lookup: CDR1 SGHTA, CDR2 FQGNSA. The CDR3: CASTERQGPGELFF. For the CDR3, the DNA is TGTGCCAGCACCGAGCGACAGGGTCCCGGGGAGCTGTTTTTT.

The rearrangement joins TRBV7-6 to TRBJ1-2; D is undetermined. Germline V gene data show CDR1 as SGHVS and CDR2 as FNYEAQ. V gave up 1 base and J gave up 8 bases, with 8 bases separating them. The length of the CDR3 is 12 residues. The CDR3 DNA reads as TGTGCCAGCAGCTTAGGAGGAGGAGGCTACACCTTC. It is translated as CASSLGGGGYTF.

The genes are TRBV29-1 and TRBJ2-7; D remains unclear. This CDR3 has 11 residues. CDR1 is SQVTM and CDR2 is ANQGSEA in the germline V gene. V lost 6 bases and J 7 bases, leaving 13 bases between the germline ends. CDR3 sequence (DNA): TGCAGCGTGCGCGGCGCTTGGGAGCAGTACTTC. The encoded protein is CSVRGAWEQYF.